This TCR beta chain was retrieved from a study of cytomegalovirus exposure and HLA in healthy donors. About the research overall: Of the donors genotyped, 300 to 500 in all, 75% to 85% fell in the Caucasian-associated ancestry cluster. Notes on the study in general: A later analysis showed that HLA-associated TCR beta chains had undergone more clonal expansion than equally common others.

Every donor was a healthy person donating bone marrow. Despite likely unrecorded immune exposures, the donors were nominally healthy at the time of sampling. The CDR3 runs to 15 residues. Germline V gene sequence: CDR1 LGHNA, CDR2 YNFKEQ. V gave up 4 bases and J gave up 1 base, with 14 bases separating them. This clone was observed a single time. The antigen is not known. The PCR used 60 Vbeta and 13 Jbeta primers. Generated by immunoSEQ multiplex PCR, the TCRdb table keeps only in-frame clones and is missing some. Of approximately 80,000 clones in the sample, 78% were seen once. The sample consisted of PBMCs. J is TRBJ2-7 and V is TRBV4-2; possible D gene TRBD1, 5 bases. The sequence came from a male donor in good health and CMV-seropositive. Here the CDR3 DNA reads TGTGCCAGCAGCCTCCCCCAGGGTGAGTCCTACGAGCAGTACTTC. Its translation is CASSLPQGESYEQYF.